Each of the 25 T cell receptor beta chains below was sequenced from the same sample in a study of cytotoxic CD8 clonotypes in ibrutinib-treated CLL. Libraries were prepared by immunoSEQ multiplex PCR; TCRdb keeps only in-frame clonotypes and omits some of them. The data show over 250,000 clones, approximately 76% seen once. The sample was PBMCs, taken at disease progression, from a patient treated with ibrutinib. The receptors come from a human donor with chronic lymphocytic leukemia.

The chain has TRBV25-1 and TRBJ2-1, with D uncertain. V dropped 1 base and J dropped 0 bases, with 16 bases sitting between them. The CDR3 consists of 18 residues. CDR1 is MGHDK and CDR2 is SYGVNS in the germline V gene. The CDR3 nucleotides read TGTGCCAGCAGTGAATGGGTCAGAGCTAAAAGCTCCTACAATGAGCAGTTCTTC. Its translation is CASSEWVRAKSSYNEQFF.

This clone occurred a few times. The chain combines TRBV7-9 with TRBJ2-5; D remains ambiguous. Germline V lookup: CDR1 SEHNR, CDR2 FQNEAQ (reference sequence). There are 14 residues in the CDR3. Trimming removed 5 bases from V and 2 bases from J, with 12 bases in between. CDR3: CASSVVRVQETQYF. The CDR3 nucleotides read TGTGCCAGCAGCGTCGTTAGGGTACAAGAGACCCAGTACTTC.

The J gene is TRBJ2-1, the V gene TRBV28, with D maybe TRBD2 (7 bases). Germline assignment: CDR1 MDHEN and CDR2 SYDVKM. The CDR3 sequence is 15 residues long. The V gene lost 4 bases and the J gene lost 4 bases, with 14 bases spanning the gap. CDR3 DNA: TGTGCCAGCAGTTCCGGCGGGGGCCCGTACAATGAGCAGTTCTTC. Translating it yields CASSSGGGPYNEQFF.

This clone was counted only a few times. The J gene is TRBJ1-1, the V gene TRBV10-3; D is perhaps TRBD1 (5 bases). This CDR3 comprises 13 residues. In germline, CDR1 is ENHRY, CDR2 SYGVKD. V gave up 5 bases and J gave up 5 bases, with 12 bases separating them. CDR3 nucleotide sequence: TGTGCCATCAGTCCGCGGGGGAGTACTGAAGCTTTCTTT. Translated: CAISPRGSTEAFF.

The chain combines TRBV20-1 with TRBJ1-1; 7 nucleotides agree with TRBD1. The V gene end was trimmed by 1 base and the J gene end by 10 bases; junction bases not matched to a gene: 3. CDR1 and CDR2 (germline): DFQATT, SNEGSKA (reference sequence). The CDR3 extends over 11 amino acids. This chain's CDR3 is CSARGSGGAFF. Written as DNA, the CDR3 is TGCAGTGCTAGAGGATCAGGGGGAGCTTTCTTT.

The rearrangement joins TRBV18 to TRBJ2-2; possible D gene TRBD1, 7 bases. V lost 2 bases to trimming and J lost 5 bases, with 18 bases between them. The V gene's germline CDR1 is KGHSH and CDR2 LQKENI. The CDR3 has 17 residues. The CDR3 coding sequence is TGTGCCAGCTCACCAACGAGTCAGGGGGGCAAGACCGGGGAGCTGTTTTTT. It encodes CASSPTSQGGKTGELFF.

The J gene is TRBJ2-7, the V gene TRBV7-9, with 8 bases fitting TRBD2. Looked up from germline, CDR1 is SEHNR and CDR2 is FQNEAQ (reference sequence). J gave up 3 bases and V 3 bases, and 1 base lay outside the gene matches. CDR3 length: 13 amino acids. Here the CDR3 reads CASSFTSGYEQYF. The CDR3 DNA reads TGTGCCAGCAGCTTTACTAGCGGCTACGAGCAGTACTTC. Combining the CDR3 with reference TRBV7-9 and TRBJ2-7 gives the whole variable domain DTGVSQNPRHKITKRGQNVTFRCDPISEHNRLYWYRQTLGQGPEFLTYFQNEAQLEKSRLLSDRFSAERPKGSFSTLEIQRTEQGDSAMYLCASSFTSGYEQYFGPGTRLTVT.

The genes are TRBV13 and TRBJ2-7, with TRBD1 identical over 7 bases. CDR1 PRHDT and CDR2 FYEKMQ come from the germline V gene (reference sequence). After removal of 5 bases from V and 1 base from J, the junction contained 2 bases not matched to a gene. The CDR3 runs to 13 residues. The CDR3 nucleotides read TGTGCCAGCAGCGACAGGGTGTCCTACGAGCAGTACTTC. This translates into CASSDRVSYEQYF.

This clone showed up just a few times. This rearrangement joins TRBV7-8 to TRBJ2-7; TRBD1 agrees at 9 bases. This CDR3 contains 15 residues. Looked up from germline, CDR1 is SGHVS and CDR2 is FQNEAQ. The J segment lost 7 bases and the V segment lost 3 bases, leaving 10 bases of the junction unmatched. The CDR3 sequence is CASSLGTDRGREQYF. In DNA form, the CDR3 reads TGTGCCAGCAGCTTGGGGACGGACAGGGGTCGAGAGCAGTACTTC. Together with reference TRBV7-8 and TRBJ2-7, the CDR3 gives the full variable domain: GAGVSQSPRYKVAKRGQDVALRCDPISGHVSLFWYQQALGQGPEFLTYFQNEAQLDKSGLPSDRFFAERPEGSVSTLKIQRTQQEDSAVYLCASSLGTDRGREQYFGPGTRLTVT.

The V and J genes are TRBV27 and TRBJ2-5; possibly TRBD1 for D (5 bases). CDR1 is MNHEY and CDR2 is SMNVEV in the germline V gene (reference sequence). V gave up 0 bases and J gave up 5 bases, with 10 bases separating them. The CDR3 length is 14 residues. The CDR3 DNA follows: TGTGCCAGCAGTTTATCGGGCAGGGTCGAGACCCAGTACTTC. This sequence encodes CASSLSGRVETQYF.

Here the CDR3 reads CSVAPVGERSGNEQFF. The CDR3 DNA reads as TGCAGCGTTGCACCCGTCGGCGAGCGAAGTGGCAATGAGCAGTTCTTC. The V gene is TRBV29-1, the J gene TRBJ2-1; D is undetermined. There are 16 residues in the CDR3. CDR1 and CDR2 from the germline V gene are SQVTM and ANQGSEA. Trimming removed 4 bases at V and 6 bases at J, with 22 bases between.

This clone was found once. This chain joins TRBV2 and TRBJ1-5; tentative D call: TRBD1 (5 bases). V was pared by 2 bases and J by 4 bases, with 9 bases between. This CDR3 is 14 amino acids long. In germline, CDR1 is SNHLY, CDR2 FYNNEI. CDR3 amino acids: CASSEIWGNQPQHF. Written as DNA, the CDR3 is TGTGCCAGCAGTGAAATATGGGGGAATCAGCCCCAGCATTTT.

The chain links TRBV9 to TRBJ1-3, with no clear D. CDR3 length: 14 amino acids. Germline values: CDR1 SGDLS, CDR2 YYNGEE. V gave up 0 bases and J gave up 3 bases, with 7 bases separating them. CDR3 sequence: CASSVDRLGNTIYF. CDR3 DNA sequence: TGTGCCAGCAGCGTAGACCGGCTTGGAAACACCATATATTTT.

V and J are TRBV4-1 and TRBJ2-1; 8 bases map to TRBD2. The CDR3 length is 15 residues. Trimming took 1 base from V and 2 from J; bases not matched to a gene: 1. In germline, CDR1 is MGHRA, CDR2 YSYEKL. The CDR3 nucleotides read TGCGCCAGCAGCCAAGTGACTAGCGCCTACAATGAGCAGTTCTTC. Amino acid sequence: CASSQVTSAYNEQFF.

This clone was observed once. This chain links TRBV9 with TRBJ2-7, with D possibly being TRBD1 or TRBD2 (5 bases each). This CDR3 is built from 14 residues. Per the germline V gene, CDR1 is SGDLS and CDR2 is YYNGEE. Trimming cost V 0 bases and J 4 bases, with 11 bases left between them. CDR3 nucleotide sequence: TGTGCCAGCAGCGTAGGAGGGGCCGAGTACGAGCAGTACTTC. This gives the protein CASSVGGAEYEQYF.

J is TRBJ2-5 and V is TRBV5-6; no reliable D call. This CDR3 contains 14 residues. The germline V gene encodes CDR1 SGHDT and CDR2 YYEEEE. V was pared by 6 bases and J by 3 bases, with 15 bases between. CDR3 DNA: TGTGCCAGCACCCAGGTTGGGGTTGAAGAGACCCAGTACTTC. Translation: CASTQVGVEETQYF.

The chain combines TRBV6-1 with TRBJ1-2; TRBD1 agrees at 9 bases. CDR1 and CDR2 (germline): MNHNS, SASEGT. Trimming cost V 6 bases and J 6 bases; bases outside gene matches: 2. The CDR3 contains 12 residues. The CDR3 DNA is TGTGCCAGCAGGCGACAGGGGGATGGCTACACCTTC. Protein sequence: CASRRQGDGYTF.

This chain joins TRBV18 and TRBJ1-1; tentative D call: TRBD1 (5 bases). Germline lookup yields CDR1 KGHSH and CDR2 LQKENI. The CDR3 is made up of 14 amino acids. Trimming shortened V by 4 bases and J by 2 bases, and 11 bases separated the two germline ends. For the CDR3, the DNA is TGTGCCAGCTCACAAAGGGACGGAAACACTGAAGCTTTCTTT. This encodes CASSQRDGNTEAFF.

Comment on this clone: A read error may produce the germline difference seen at one junction end. The chain links TRBV7-6 to TRBJ2-5; 7 nucleotides match TRBD1. The CDR3 loop spans 15 amino acids. CDR1 and CDR2 (germline): SGHVS, FNYEAQ. The CDR3: CASSRLDRAQGTQYF. In nucleotides, the CDR3 is TGTGCCAGCAGCCGACTCGACAGGGCGCAAGGGACCCAGTACTTC. Combining the CDR3 with reference TRBV7-6 and TRBJ2-5 gives the whole variable domain GAGVSQSPRYKVTKRGQDVALRCDPISGHVSLYWYRQALGQGPEFLTYFNYEAQQDKSGLPNDRFSAERPEGSISTLTIQRTEQRDSAMYRCASSRLDRAQGTQYFGPGTRLLVL.

The chain combines TRBV7-9 with TRBJ1-3; possible D gene TRBD1, 5 bases. The V end lost 3 bases, the J end lost 2 bases, and 5 bases lay between the germline ends. CDR1 is SEHNR, CDR2 FQNEAQ, per germline (reference sequence). The CDR3 runs 13 residues. CDR3 sequence reads: CASSLGAGNTIYF. Written as DNA, the CDR3 is TGTGCCAGCAGCTTGGGGGCTGGAAACACCATATATTTT. Looking up the rest from reference TRBV7-9 and TRBJ1-3 gives the full variable domain: DTGVSQNPRHKITKRGQNVTFRCDPISEHNRLYWYRQTLGQGPEFLTYFQNEAQLEKSRLLSDRFSAERPKGSFSTLEIQRTEQGDSAMYLCASSLGAGNTIYFGEGSWLTVV.

V is TRBV7-2 and J is TRBJ1-1; TRBD1 aligns across 7 bases. Germline CDR1 SGHTA, CDR2 FQGNSA. Trimming cost V 4 bases and J 4 bases; bases outside gene matches: 9. The CDR3 runs to 15 residues. The CDR3 coding sequence is TGTGCCAGCAGCTCATTAAACAGGGGAGCCACTGAAGCTTTCTTT. Translation: CASSSLNRGATEAFF.

The V gene is TRBV5-1, the J gene TRBJ2-7; 10 bases are shared with TRBD2. Germline values: CDR1 SGHRS, CDR2 YFSETQ. CDR3 length equals 14 residues. V lost 2 bases, J lost 4 bases, and 3 bases stayed unmatched. The CDR3 here is CASSFGTSVYEQYF. The CDR3 coding sequence is TGCGCCAGCAGCTTCGGGACTAGCGTTTACGAGCAGTACTTC. The whole variable domain, filled in from reference TRBV5-1 and TRBJ2-7, reads KAGVTQTPRYLIKTRGQQVTLSCSPISGHRSVSWYQQTPGQGLQFLFEYFSETQRNKGNFPGRFSGRQFSNSRSEMNVSTLELGDSALYLCASSFGTSVYEQYFGPGTRLTVT.

J is TRBJ2-2 and V is TRBV7-9, with 7 nucleotides matching TRBD1. Germline trimming cut 3 bases from V and 7 bases from J; bases unmatched to any gene: 8. The CDR3 has 15 residues. Germline CDR1 SEHNR, CDR2 FQNEAQ (reference sequence). The CDR3 DNA reads TGTGCCAGCAGCTTGGGACAGAGCCTGTTCGGGGAGCTGTTTTTT. Protein sequence: CASSLGQSLFGELFF.

The chain carries TRBV5-4 and TRBJ2-3; 13 bases line up with TRBD2. The J segment lost 3 bases and the V segment lost 4 bases, leaving 5 bases of the junction unmatched. The germline V gene encodes CDR1 SGHNT and CDR2 YYREEE (reference sequence). This CDR3 has 16 residues. The CDR3 region is CASSRTSGSRTDTQYF. The CDR3 bases are TGTGCCAGCAGCCGGACTAGCGGGAGTAGGACAGATACGCAGTATTTT.

This clone was counted a few times. This chain joins TRBV9 and TRBJ2-3; D is unclear. From germline, CDR1 is SGDLS and CDR2 YYNGEE. The CDR3 consists of 12 residues. V was shortened by 0 bases and J by 4 bases, with 3 bases between the two germline ends. The CDR3 region has the DNA TGTGCCAGCAGCGTAGTGGCAGATACGCAGTATTTT. This sequence encodes CASSVVADTQYF.